This T cell receptor (beta chain) was captured in a study of blood T cell repertoires in COVID-19 (dated by TCRdb to 2018 to 2020). The study in broad terms: Samples from collaborators originated in the United States, Italy and Spain and spanned both the acute and convalescent phases of COVID-19. The repertoires were made available in a free public database intended to serve as a resource for research on the immune response to SARS-CoV-2. The samples were drawn from the first 160 participants of the ongoing ImmuneRACE study and from 1,200 or so subjects provided by 6 global collaborators. Where HLA class I and class II types were available, the types were taken from metadata supplied by the sample provider, not from assay-based typing. Nearly every sample came with metadata listing a de-identified subject ID, COVID-19 status, age in years and sex. The material from the prospective study consisted of cDNA or gDNA derived from T cells, B-cell-depleted T cells, or PBMCs. The dataset comprised deeply sampled blood TCRbeta repertoires from subjects exposed to, actively infected with, or recovered from COVID-19. Study-level results and caveats: The quantity of clinical and demographic metadata differed by source and by participant and was supplied without curation.

Each collaborating institution followed its own protocols to collect whole blood in K2EDTA tubes. Collaborator samples were shipped for TCRbeta analysis as frozen whole blood, isolated PBMCs, or DNA extracted from either sample type. The immunoSEQ Assay, a bias-controlled multiplex PCR, was used to amplify TCRbeta CDR3 regions from genomic DNA. The authors' analysis ran thus. The number of nucleated cells in each sample was estimated from the amplification of reference gene primers within the assay. To quantify the absolute abundance of each unique TCRbeta CDR3 rearrangement, sequence reads were collapsed and filtered. For each sample, productive Simpson clonality was calculated by taking the square root of Simpson's diversity index across productive rearrangements. The table was pulled from immuneACCESS by TCRdb, which kept in-frame rearrangements only. Such tables lose some clones; where checked, under half of the loss comes from unresolved V genes, and the rest has no known cause. V and J calls and clone size follow that table, whereas D and trimming were derived from the DNA. The sample data list roughly 280,000 clones, and 86% of these were observed just once. The ten largest account for about 8.7% of the sample.

Regarding this clone: The antigen it recognizes is unknown. Base qualities are not provided; no much larger clone lies one nucleotide away.

This receptor was identified in a man aged 40-50 years with active or convalescent COVID-19. The specimen was peripheral blood.

The CDR3 loop reads CASSHSPGGTREQFF. The nucleotides are TGTGCCAGCAGCCATTCCCCCGGGGGTACGCGGGAGCAGTTCTTC. The chain employs TRBV4-2 and TRBJ2-1, and perhaps TRBD2 as D gene, on 6 matching bases. Reading from cysteine to phenylalanine, the CDR3 counts 15 amino acids. Of all the DNA, just the CDR3 is kept, 45 bases in frame from base 1. From the germline V gene, CDR1 is LGHNA and CDR2 is YNFKEQ. Between the V and J ends, shortened by 3 bases and 10 bases respectively, the junction contains 19 bases.